The rows below give T cell receptor beta chains drawn from one sample of a study of control samples from healthy donors and cancer patients. Assay: immunoSEQ multiplex PCR; the TCRdb copy retains only in-frame clones and omits some. The repertoire has 170,000 or so clones, roughly 92% of them found once; the top ten carry 1.3% to 1.5%. Source material: blood. These receptors were collected from a woman younger than 35 in good health. CDR3s include the opening cysteine and the closing phenylalanine or tryptophan. Each record gives: D gene, J gene, clone size, V gene, CDR3 length, CDR3 DNA, CDR3 protein. A D gene is named only where the DNA matches it firmly. Part of the rows lack a size; the others show once, few, many or a class for expanded clones.

- TRBJ1-5 - TRBV18 16 TGTGCCAGCTCACCACCGTATACCGTGGGGAAATGGCCCCAGCATTTT CASSPPYTVGKWPQHF
TRBD1 TRBJ2-2 - TRBV10-3 16 TGTGCCATCAGTGAGAGGGACAGGGGTCTCGCCGGGGAGCTGTTTTTT CAISERDRGLAGELFF
- TRBJ2-1 - TRBV6-5 14 TGTGCCAGCAGTTACCCCGGGCGGAACAATGAGCAGTTCTTC CASSYPGRNNEQFF
- TRBJ2-1 - TRBV5-5 18 TGTGCCAGCAGCTTGGTCCGTTCCAGCTATAGGTCCTACAATGAGCAGTTCTTC CASSLVRSSYRSYNEQFF
TRBD1 TRBJ2-3 once TRBV28 14 TGTGCCACCACCGGGACAGGGGGAACAGATACGCAGTATTTT CATTGTGGTDTQYF
TRBD1 TRBJ1-4 once TRBV7-9 16 TGTGCCAGCAGCTTGGGGTTTACAGGGGAGAATGAAAAACTGTTTTTT CASSLGFTGENEKLFF
- TRBJ2-1 - TRBV5-6 15 TGTGCCAGCAGCCCCGGGACTCTAAAACTGAATGAGCAGTTCTTC CASSPGTLKLNEQFF
TRBD2 TRBJ2-7 - TRBV4-3 14 TGCGCCAGCAGCCAAGGGACTAGCGGCTACGAGCAGTACTTC CASSQGTSGYEQYF
TRBD1 TRBJ1-2 - TRBV14 16 TGTGCCAGCAGCCAAACCGGGACAGGGGGCAGGGATGGCTACACCTTC CASSQTGTGGRDGYTF
TRBD2 TRBJ2-3 - TRBV19 16 TGTGCCAGTAGTCTCCTAGCGGGAGGGCCTACAGATACGCAGTATTTT CASSLLAGGPTDTQYF
TRBD1 TRBJ2-5 - TRBV11-3 15 TGTGCCAGCAGGGCCCGACAGGGGGGTCAAGAGACCCAGTACTTC CASRARQGGQETQYF
- TRBJ2-2 - TRBV12-3/TRBV12-4 13 TGTGCCAGCAGTCCGCCCCCACCCGATGGGCTGTTTTTT CASSPPPPDGLFF
- TRBJ1-1 - TRBV19 15 TGTGCCAGTAGGGACCCCGGACGGAGGAACACTGAAGCTTTCTTT CASRDPGRRNTEAFF
- TRBJ1-1 - TRBV18 12 TGTGCCAGCCACCCCGGCGGCCTAGAAGCTTTCTTT CASHPGGLEAFF
- TRBJ2-7 - TRBV28 17 TGTGCCAGCAGTTCCGGGTGGTGGCGGGGATCAACCTACGAGCAGTACTTC CASSSGWWRGSTYEQYF
TRBD1 TRBJ2-1 - TRBV6-6 14 TGTGCCAGCAGTCGACAGGGGTTCTACAATGAGCAGTTCTTC CASSRQGFYNEQFF
- TRBJ2-5 - TRBV7-9 15 TGTGCCAGCAGCCGTATGCGGACTGATCAAGAGACCCAGTACTTC CASSRMRTDQETQYF
- TRBJ2-7 - TRBV7-2 13 TGTGCCAGCAGCTTAAGGGGGTCCTACGAGCAGTACTTC CASSLRGSYEQYF
- TRBJ1-6 - TRBV6-4 15 TGTGCCAGCAGTCTATCAGGCGGCTATAATTCACCCCTCCACTTT CASSLSGGYNSPLHF
- TRBJ2-1 - TRBV3-1/TRBV3-2 15 TGTGCCAGCAGCGGTATCCGGACTATATACAATGAGCAGTTCTTC CASSGIRTIYNEQFF
- TRBJ1-5 - TRBV27 13 TGTGCCAGCAGTTGGAGGGTAGGGCAGCCCCAGCATTTT CASSWRVGQPQHF
- TRBJ1-5 - TRBV16 13 TGTGCCAGCAGGACTCCACAGGGCGGGCCCCAGCATTTT CASRTPQGGPQHF
TRBD2 TRBJ2-3 - TRBV19 15 TGTGCCAGTAGTACCGAAGCGGGGGCAACAGATACGCAGTATTTT CASSTEAGATDTQYF
TRBD1 TRBJ1-1 - TRBV28 14 TGTGCCAGCAGTGTACAGGGGGCGCGGACTGAAGCTTTCTTT CASSVQGARTEAFF
- TRBJ2-1 - TRBV6-6 12 TGTGCCAGCAGTTACCCCCCCGGTGAGCAGTTCTTC CASSYPPGEQFF
- TRBJ2-5 - TRBV5-1 16 TGCGCCAGCAGCTCTGCCGGGACCCTGTACCAAGAGACCCAGTACTTC CASSSAGTLYQETQYF
- TRBJ1-4 - TRBV19 15 TGTGCCAGTAGTATGGATTGGGCAACTAATGAAAAACTGTTTTTT CASSMDWATNEKLFF
- TRBJ2-1 - TRBV7-2 12 TGTGCCAGCAGCTTAGATAAGAGAGGGGAGTTCTTC CASSLDKRGEFF
- TRBJ2-1 - TRBV4-2 15 TGTGCCAGCAGCCAAGATGCCAGCTCCTACAATGAGCAGTTCTTC CASSQDASSYNEQFF
- TRBJ2-1 - TRBV5-6 16 TGTGCCAGCAAGTCCCTGGGGGTGAGCTCCTACAATGAGCAGTTCTTC CASKSLGVSSYNEQFF
TRBD1 TRBJ1-3 once TRBV18 16 TGTGCCAGCTCACTGGCCGGGACAGGGATTGGAAACACCATATATTTT CASSLAGTGIGNTIYF
TRBD1 TRBJ1-5 - TRBV19 16 TGTGCCAGTAGTATAATCGGGACAGGTTCAAATCAGCCCCAGCATTTT CASSIIGTGSNQPQHF
- TRBJ2-5 - TRBV28 13 TGTGCCAGCAGTTTCCCCTTACAAGAGACCCAGTACTTC CASSFPLQETQYF
- TRBJ2-7 - TRBV9 14 TGTGCCAGCAGCCCGACAGGTTCCTCCTACGAGCAGTACTTC CASSPTGSSYEQYF
TRBD1 TRBJ2-1 once TRBV7-3 16 TGTGCCAGCAGCTCCCCCGGGACAGTCTCCTACAATGAGCAGTTCTTC CASSSPGTVSYNEQFF
- TRBJ2-6 once TRBV6-5 16 TGTGCCAGCAGTTACGACGGCCAGTCTGGGGCCAACGTCCTGACTTTC CASSYDGQSGANVLTF
- TRBJ1-2 - TRBV5-1 12 TGCGCCGGCAGCGTACAAGGGTATGGCTACACCTTC CAGSVQGYGYTF
- TRBJ1-4 - TRBV29-1 12 TGCAGCGTGGGGGGGATTGATGAAAAACTGTTTTTT CSVGGIDEKLFF
TRBD1 TRBJ1-2 - TRBV19 14 TGTGCCAGTAGTGCCGGACAGGGGTCCTATGGCTACACCTTC CASSAGQGSYGYTF
- TRBJ1-4 - TRBV7-2 17 TGTGCCAGCGGCTTAGAAACGGCCGCTCTTTTAAATGAAAAACTGTTTTTT CASGLETAALLNEKLFF
TRBD2 TRBJ2-1 - TRBV5-1 13 TGCGCCAGCAGATACCCTAGCGGCAATGAGCAGTTCTTC CASRYPSGNEQFF
- TRBJ2-1 - TRBV6-5 13 TGTGCCAGCAGTTGGGGGTCCGGACAGGAGCAGTTCTTC CASSWGSGQEQFF
TRBD2 TRBJ2-5 - TRBV19 15 TGTGCCAGTAGTCGGGGAGGGGCGCAGCAAGAGACCCAGTACTTC CASSRGGAQQETQYF
- TRBJ2-2 - TRBV19 15 TGTGCCAGTAGTATGTTGGCAGGAAACACCGGGGAGCTGTTTTTT CASSMLAGNTGELFF
- TRBJ1-2 few TRBV4-2 14 TGTGCCAGCAGCCCGGGACGGACTTCCTATGGCTACACCTTC CASSPGRTSYGYTF
- TRBJ1-5 - TRBV7-2 13 TGTGCCAGCGCCTTTCAGGGGAATCAGCCCCAGCATTTT CASAFQGNQPQHF
TRBD1 TRBJ2-3 - TRBV5-1 13 TGCGCCAGCAGCTATGACAGGGCAGATACGCAGTATTTT CASSYDRADTQYF
- TRBJ1-3 - TRBV11-2 15 TGTGCCAGCAGGACGCAGGCGGTCTCTGGAAACACCATATATTTT CASRTQAVSGNTIYF
- TRBJ2-5 - TRBV29-1 12 TGCAGCGTTGAGCAGGGACAAGAGACCCAGTACTTC CSVEQGQETQYF
- TRBJ2-7 - TRBV6-5 15 TGTGCCAGCAGTTATAGGACGGCGACGACCTACGAGCAGTACTTC CASSYRTATTYEQYF
- TRBJ1-6 - TRBV21-1 17 TGTGCCAGCAGCAAAGGGGGACAGGGGGCGACAAATTCACCCCTCCACTTT CASSKGGQGATNSPLHF
TRBD2 TRBJ2-5 - TRBV18 18 TGTGCCAGCTCACCACAAGGACTAGCGGGAGACCCCCAAGAGACCCAGTACTTC CASSPQGLAGDPQETQYF
- TRBJ2-1 - TRBV15 15 TGTGCCACCAGCAGTGAGATCAGCTCCTACAATGAGCAGTTCTTC CATSSEISSYNEQFF
TRBD1 TRBJ2-1 few TRBV12-3/TRBV12-4 12 TGTGCCAGCAGTTCCGACAGGGTCAGTCCGTTCTTC CASSSDRVSPFF
TRBD1 TRBJ2-7 - TRBV11-3 15 TGTGCCAGCAGCTCTGAACGACAGGGTTCCTACGAGCAGTACTTC CASSSERQGSYEQYF